The 21 T cell receptor beta chains below come from one sample, sequenced in a study of shared clonotypes between healthy human individuals. Method: immunoSEQ multiplex PCR; TCRdb's copy keeps in-frame clones and lacks some. The data hold about 1 million clones, with roughly 70% observed a single time. The specimen was memory CD4+ T cells sorted from blood. The sample's subset: CD45RA-negative fraction. The origin of the receptors is a man younger than 35 in good health.

This clone was detected once. The V gene is TRBV18, the J gene TRBJ1-1, with a possible D match to TRBD1 (5 bases). Germline CDR1 KGHSH, CDR2 LQKENI. The CDR3 consists of 15 residues. The V and J ends lost 3 bases and 2 bases respectively, with 13 bases between them. CDR3 amino acids: CASSPRGRENTEAFF. The CDR3 nucleotides read TGTGCCAGCTCACCCCGAGGCAGGGAAAACACTGAAGCTTTCTTT.

The chain recombines TRBV9 with TRBJ2-7, with 9 nucleotides matching TRBD1. CDR3 length: 15 amino acids. Trimming at V came to 4 bases and at J to 4 bases, leaving 9 bases not matched to a gene. CDR1 and CDR2 (germline): SGDLS, YYNGEE. The CDR3 is CASSPHSGQGYEQYF. CDR3 nucleotides: TGTGCCAGCAGCCCGCATTCAGGACAGGGGTACGAGCAGTACTTC.

The chain employs TRBV2 and TRBJ2-1; the match to TRBD1 covers 8 bases. The CDR3 totals 15 residues. V shed 7 bases, J shed 7 bases, and the junction held 12 bases outside the gene matches. CDR1 is SNHLY, CDR2 FYNNEI, per germline. The CDR3 is CASIQTGAPGNEQFF. The CDR3 coding sequence is TGTGCCAGCATTCAGACAGGGGCCCCTGGGAATGAGCAGTTCTTC.

The chain employs TRBV28 and TRBJ2-4; D assignment may be TRBD1 or TRBD2 (7 bases each). V dropped 8 bases and J dropped 4 bases, with 15 bases sitting between them. The CDR3 consists of 14 residues. Germline-derived CDR1 and CDR2 are MDHEN and SYDVKM. CDR3 nucleotide sequence: TGTGCCAGCGCCAGGGGGGGGCTTAAAAACATTCAGTACTTC. Translated: CASARGGLKNIQYF.

The rearrangement links TRBV7-2 to TRBJ1-3; unclear D gene. V was clipped by 1 base and J by 0 bases, with 10 bases between them. Germline V gene sequence: CDR1 SGHTA, CDR2 FQGNSA. The CDR3 runs to 16 residues. The CDR3 DNA reads TGTGCCAGCAGCTTAGGGACTGCAAGCTCTGGAAACACCATATATTTT. Protein product: CASSLGTASSGNTIYF. Combining the CDR3 with reference TRBV7-2 and TRBJ1-3 gives the whole variable domain GAGVSQSPSNKVTEKGKDVELRCDPISGHTALYWYRQSLGQGLEFLIYFQGNSAPDKSGLPSDRFSAERTGGSVSTLTIQRTQQEDSAVYLCASSLGTASSGNTIYFGEGSWLTVV.

The V call is TRBV30, the J call TRBJ1-1; no clear D. V lost 0 bases and J 7 bases, leaving 12 bases between the germline ends. CDR1 is GTSNPN and CDR2 is SVGIG in the germline V gene (reference sequence). This CDR3 has 13 amino acids. The DNA for the CDR3 is TGTGCCTGGAGTGTTAGGGAAGATGGTGAAGCTTTCTTT. Its protein is CAWSVREDGEAFF.

This chain connects TRBV7-3 to TRBJ1-2; 9 nucleotides match TRBD1. CDR3 length: 15 residues. CDR1 is SGHTA and CDR2 is FQGTGA in the germline V gene. The V segment lost 2 bases and the J segment 8 bases; nucleotides outside the gene matches: 9. CDR3: CASSLSGQGMDGYTF. The CDR3 DNA sequence: TGTGCCAGCAGCTTATCGGGACAGGGTATGGACGGCTACACCTTC.

The chain recombines TRBV12-5 with TRBJ2-2; D is uncertain. V was clipped by 6 bases and J by 6 bases, with 8 bases between them. Germline V gene data show CDR1 as LGHNT and CDR2 as FRNRAP. The CDR3 covers 12 residues. CDR3 loop: CASGLTAGELFF. CDR3 sequence (DNA): TGTGCTAGTGGCCTGACTGCCGGGGAGCTGTTTTTT.

The CDR3 spells CASSPPDGKSSYEQYF. The CDR3 region has the DNA TGTGCCAGCAGTCCCCCGGACGGGAAAAGCTCCTACGAGCAGTACTTC. V and J are TRBV28 and TRBJ2-7, with D perhaps matching TRBD2 (5 bases). The CDR3 loop spans 16 amino acids. V lost 5 bases, J lost 0 bases, and 17 bases lay in between. Looked up from germline, CDR1 is MDHEN and CDR2 is SYDVKM.

There are many counts of this clone. The gene calls are TRBV10-3 and TRBJ2-3; D may be TRBD1 (5 bases). V lost 0 bases and J lost 5, with 15 bases in between. Germline values: CDR1 ENHRY, CDR2 SYGVKD. The length of the CDR3 is 16 residues. CDR3 coding DNA: TGTGCCATCAGTGAGTCCAAACAGGTCTTGGGAGATACGCAGTATTTT. Its translation: CAISESKQVLGDTQYF.

This chain links TRBV6-1 with TRBJ2-7, with D maybe TRBD2 (6 bases). The V gene lost 2 bases and the J gene lost 4 bases, with 18 bases spanning the gap. The CDR3 is 16 amino acids. The germline V gene encodes CDR1 MNHNS and CDR2 SASEGT. In DNA, the CDR3 is TGTGCCAGCAGTGAATCTAGAGCGGGTTGGGCTTACGAGCAGTACTTC. Amino acids: CASSESRAGWAYEQYF.

The chain couples TRBV11-2 to TRBJ1-1, with D possibly TRBD1 on 5 matching bases. V gave up 6 bases and J gave up 8 bases, with 19 bases separating them. The CDR3 is 14 residues long. From germline, CDR1 is SGHAT and CDR2 FQNNGV. The CDR3 bases are TGTGCCAGCAGTCCGACTGGGGGGTTTAACGAAGCTTTCTTT. It yields the protein CASSPTGGFNEAFF.

In DNA form, the CDR3 reads TGCAGCGTGGGGGGGGCTGGCTACACCTTC. It yields the protein CSVGGAGYTF. The gene calls are TRBV29-1 and TRBJ1-2; D perhaps matches TRBD1 (6 bases). Trimming left V 6 bases short and J 7 bases short, with 9 bases between. The CDR3 consists of 10 residues. Germline CDR1 reads SQVTM; CDR2 reads ANQGSEA.

Ten or more counts support this clone. This chain uses TRBV28 with TRBJ2-4; the D is unclear. The V gene lost 4 bases and the J gene lost 9 bases, with 16 bases spanning the gap. Germline CDR1 MDHEN, CDR2 SYDVKM. CDR3 length: 14 residues. The CDR3 loop is CASSSSRSFGIQYF. DNA of the CDR3: TGTGCCAGCAGTTCGTCCAGGTCATTCGGCATTCAGTACTTC. Using reference TRBV28 and TRBJ2-4 for the parts outside the CDR3, the full variable domain is DVKVTQSSRYLVKRTGEKVFLECVQDMDHENMFWYRQDPGLGLRLIYFSYDVKMKEKGDIPEGYSVSREKKERFSLILESASTNQTSMYLCASSSSRSFGIQYFGAGTRLSVL.

The CDR3 spells CASSLEGSGYGYTF. In DNA, the CDR3 is TGCGCCAGCAGCTTGGAGGGGAGTGGCTATGGCTACACCTTC. The chain joins TRBV5-1 to TRBJ1-2, with a weak D call TRBD1 (5 bases). CDR1 SGHRS and CDR2 YFSETQ come from the germline V gene. The CDR3 is 14 amino acids. Trimming stripped 0 bases from V and 4 bases from J, with 10 bases between.

V gene TRBV5-4 combines with J gene TRBJ2-3; perhaps TRBD1 as D (5 bases). The CDR3 length is 14 residues. Germline V CDR1 and CDR2: SGHNT, YYREEE (reference sequence). The V and J ends lost 4 bases and 1 base respectively, with 10 bases between them. CDR3 loop: CASSTRAGTDTQYF. CDR3 nucleotide sequence: TGTGCCAGCAGCACCAGGGCTGGCACAGATACGCAGTATTTT. Using reference TRBV5-4 and TRBJ2-3 for the parts outside the CDR3, the full variable domain is ETGVTQSPTHLIKTRGQQVTLRCSSQSGHNTVSWYQQALGQGPQFIFQYYREEENGRGNFPPRFSGLQFPNYSSELNVNALELDDSALYLCASSTRAGTDTQYFGPGTRLTVL.

V usage is TRBV6-5 and J usage is TRBJ2-1, with 8 bases lining up with TRBD1. CDR3 length equals 14 residues. Germline lookup yields CDR1 MNHEY and CDR2 SVGAGI. Germline trimming cut 4 bases from V and 4 bases from J; bases unmatched to any gene: 3. The CDR3 bases are TGTGCCAGCAGTTGGAGGACAGGGTACAATGAGCAGTTCTTC. This translates into CASSWRTGYNEQFF.

This rearrangement joins TRBV7-3 to TRBJ2-5; TRBD1 or TRBD2 may be the D gene (6 bases each). Deletions cut 8 bases from V and 0 bases from J, with 10 bases between. The germline gives CDR1 SGHTA, CDR2 FQGTGA. CDR3 length: 13 amino acids. The CDR3 spells CASSGGHQETQYF. CDR3 nucleotide sequence: TGTGCCAGCTCCGGGGGCCACCAAGAGACCCAGTACTTC.

The genes are TRBV6-1 and TRBJ1-1; D is perhaps TRBD1 (5 bases). From germline, CDR1 is MNHNS and CDR2 SASEGT. The CDR3 totals 11 residues. Trimming pared 5 bases from V and 11 bases from J, leaving 12 bases between. The CDR3 spells CASSSQGTAFF. In nucleotides, the CDR3 is TGTGCCAGCAGTTCGCAGGGTACGGCTTTCTTT.

V and J are TRBV6-8 and TRBJ2-5, with 9 bases identical to TRBD2. J was trimmed by 1 base and V by 6 bases; bases with no gene match: 21. Germline V gives CDR1 MNHGY, CDR2 SAAAGT. CDR3 length equals 20 residues. The CDR3 protein is CASRRRALKYLAGSQETQYF. CDR3 sequence (DNA): TGTGCCAGCAGACGTCGGGCTTTAAAATACCTAGCGGGGAGCCAAGAGACCCAGTACTTC.

The V call is TRBV19, the J call TRBJ2-5; 9 bases are a match to TRBD1. J was trimmed by 5 bases and V by 4 bases; bases with no gene match: 14. The CDR3 loop spans 17 amino acids. Looked up from germline, CDR1 is LNHDA and CDR2 is SQIVND (reference sequence). DNA of the CDR3: TGTGCCAGTAGTACCCTCCGCCTGGGACAGGGAGGGGAGACCCAGTACTTC. It codes for CASSTLRLGQGGETQYF.